This TCR beta chain was captured by sequencing in a study of OX40 agonist ivuxolimab in advanced cancers. Across the study: Dose-escalation cases comprised hepatocellular carcinoma, melanoma, renal cell or head and neck cancer. Overall study findings and caveats: More expanded clones were found, on average, in CD8+ than in CD4+ T cells.

V dropped 1 base and J dropped 5; count of bases not matched to a gene: 12. Germline V gives CDR1 SEHNR, CDR2 FQNEAQ (reference sequence). The CDR3 is 18 residues long. As to this clone: Its target is not known.

Method: immunoSEQ multiplex PCR; TCRdb's copy keeps in-frame clones and lacks some. The sample consists of tens of thousands of clones, more than 65% of them appearing once. The chain couples TRBV7-9 to TRBJ2-2; TRBD2 matches 8 bases. The origin of this receptor is an adult with an advanced solid tumor such as melanoma, head and neck, liver or kidney cancer. The sequences come from CD4+ or CD8+ T cells sorted from blood, collected in a trial of the OX40 agonist ivuxolimab. The CDR3 region is CASSLGARAGEGTGELFF. CDR3 nucleotides: TGTGCCAGCAGCTTAGGCGCCCGAGCGGGAGAGGGTACCGGGGAGCTGTTTTTT. The variable domain in full, with the rest retrieved from reference TRBV7-9 and TRBJ2-2, is DTGVSQNPRHKITKRGQNVTFRCDPISEHNRLYWYRQTLGQGPEFLTYFQNEAQLEKSRLLSDRFSAERPKGSFSTLEIQRTEQGDSAMYLCASSLGARAGEGTGELFFGEGSRLTVL.